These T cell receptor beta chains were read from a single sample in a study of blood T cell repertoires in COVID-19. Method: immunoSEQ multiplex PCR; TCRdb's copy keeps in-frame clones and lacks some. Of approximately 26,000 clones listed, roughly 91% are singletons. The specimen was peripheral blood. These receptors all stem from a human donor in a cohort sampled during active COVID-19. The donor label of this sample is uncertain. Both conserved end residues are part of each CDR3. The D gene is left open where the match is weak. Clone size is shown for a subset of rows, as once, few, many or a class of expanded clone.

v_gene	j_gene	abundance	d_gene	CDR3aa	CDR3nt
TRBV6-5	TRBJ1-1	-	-	CASILDPGSAEAFF	TGTGCCAGCATCCTAGACCCGGGTAGCGCTGAAGCTTTCTTT
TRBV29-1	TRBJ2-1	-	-	CSVEGLTLKEQFF	TGCAGCGTTGAAGGTTTGACTTTAAAGGAGCAGTTCTTC
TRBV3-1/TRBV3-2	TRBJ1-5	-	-	CASSQGAGQPQHF	TGTGCCAGCAGCCAAGGGGCCGGTCAGCCCCAGCATTTT
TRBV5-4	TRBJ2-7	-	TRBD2	CASSRPLAGSYEQYF	TGTGCCAGCAGCCGCCCCCTAGCGGGGTCCTACGAGCAGTACTTC
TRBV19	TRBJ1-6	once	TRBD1	CASTDRWNSPLHF	TGTGCCAGTACGGACAGGTGGAATTCACCCCTCCACTTT
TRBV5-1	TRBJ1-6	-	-	CASSSSSAYNSPLHF	TGCGCCAGCAGCTCTAGTAGCGCCTATAATTCACCCCTCCACTTT
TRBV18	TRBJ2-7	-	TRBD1	CASSGGQGASYEQYF	TGTGCCAGCTCAGGAGGACAGGGGGCTAGCTACGAGCAGTACTTC
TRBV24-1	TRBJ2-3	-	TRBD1	CATSDSGQGTDTQYF	TGTGCCACCAGTGATTCGGGACAGGGTACAGATACGCAGTATTTT
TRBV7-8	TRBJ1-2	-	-	CASSLARAGYTF	TGTGCCAGCAGCTTAGCGCGGGCTGGCTACACCTTC
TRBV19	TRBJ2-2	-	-	CASSTAGELFF	TGTGCCAGTAGTACAGCCGGGGAGCTGTTTTTT
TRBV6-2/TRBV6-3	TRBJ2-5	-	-	CASSYSGAEETQYF	TGTGCCAGCAGTTACTCGGGGGCGGAAGAGACCCAGTACTTC
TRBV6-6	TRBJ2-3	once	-	CASSYLGTRTDTQYF	TGTGCCAGCAGTTACCTTGGGACTCGCACAGATACGCAGTATTTT
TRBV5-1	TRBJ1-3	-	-	CASSSGGGGRENTIYF	TGCGCCAGCAGCTCCGGGGGAGGCGGACGAGAAAACACCATATATTTT
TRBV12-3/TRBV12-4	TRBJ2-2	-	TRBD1	CASDRGESGELFF	TGTGCCAGTGACAGGGGAGAGTCCGGGGAGCTGTTTTTT
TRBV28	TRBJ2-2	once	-	CASSVFSREGGNTGELFF	TGTGCCAGCAGTGTATTCTCTCGGGAAGGGGGGAACACCGGGGAGCTGTTTTTT
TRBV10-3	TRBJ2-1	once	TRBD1	CATNTGDGLQNNEQFF	TGTGCCACAAACACAGGGGACGGCCTTCAAAACAATGAGCAGTTCTTC
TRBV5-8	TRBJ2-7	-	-	CASSLAGAHEQYF	TGTGCCAGCAGCTTGGCAGGGGCCCACGAGCAGTACTTC
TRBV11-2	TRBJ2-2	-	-	CASSPRQNTGELFF	TGTGCCAGCAGCCCCAGACAGAACACCGGGGAGCTGTTTTTT
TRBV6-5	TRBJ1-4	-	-	CASSIGTNEKLFF	TGTGCCAGCAGTATCGGGACTAATGAAAAACTGTTTTTT
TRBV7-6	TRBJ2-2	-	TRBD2	CASSSSAGLAGYTGELFF	TGTGCCAGCAGCTCTTCTGCGGGACTAGCGGGATACACCGGGGAGCTGTTTTTT
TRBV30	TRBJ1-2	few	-	CAWSDGRVKGYTF	TGTGCCTGGAGTGATGGCAGGGTGAAGGGCTACACCTTC
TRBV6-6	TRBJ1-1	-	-	CASIHRLGGNTEAFF	TGTGCCAGCATCCACAGGTTGGGGGGAAACACTGAAGCTTTCTTT
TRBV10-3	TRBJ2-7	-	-	CAISDDREQYF	TGTGCCATCAGTGACGACAGGGAGCAGTACTTC
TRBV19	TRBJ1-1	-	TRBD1	CASSQGGRAGTEAFF	TGTGCCAGTAGCCAAGGGGGCAGGGCGGGGACTGAAGCTTTCTTT
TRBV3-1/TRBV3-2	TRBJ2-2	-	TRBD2	CASSRGTSGGQNTGELFF	TGTGCCAGCAGCCGGGGGACTAGCGGGGGGCAAAACACCGGGGAGCTGTTTTTT